The clone carrying this TCR beta chain was recorded at least ten times. Its antigen is currently unknown. Disease lasting under 3 months, a NOSPECS grade of at least 4, and a Clinical Activity Score of at least 3 were features of the ophthalmopathy patients. V gave up 4 bases and J gave up 2 bases; unmatched junction bases: 5. This CDR3 comprises 16 residues. Germline lookup yields CDR1 SGHDT and CDR2 YYEEEE. RNA transcripts served as the template for amplifying TCR beta CDR3 regions. HTBI primers were employed in a first-round RT-PCR of the TCR CDR3. TCRdb reprocessed the multiplex PCR reads via MiXCR and lists one record per CDR3 protein. Of 500,000 to 650,000 distinct CDR3 sequences detected, about 14% appear once; the ten largest clones hold around an eighth. The data were taken from a study of T cells in Graves' hyperthyroidism and ophthalmopathy. Study-level points and caveats: Most thyroid clonotypes that were expanded above 0.001 also turned up in blood. Patients with ophthalmopathy were separated from those with stable hyperthyroidism by a 13 V-J model.

Sequenced: blood. The chain links TRBV5-6 to TRBJ2-3; 12 bases fit TRBD2. This clonotype originated in a woman between 50 and 59 years old with Graves' ophthalmopathy. The DNA of the CDR3 is TGTGCCAGCAGCGAAACTAGCGGGAGGTTCACAGATACGCAGTATTTT. It yields the protein CASSETSGRFTDTQYF.